Sequencing of this T cell receptor (beta chain) was carried out in a study of T cell clonality in common variable immunodeficiency. This CDR3 comprises 13 residues. The germline gives CDR1 SNHLY, CDR2 FYNNEI. V lost 4 bases to trimming and J lost 3 bases; unmatched junction nucleotides: 1. This clone was counted at least ten times. Its antigen is as yet unknown. The read falls 3 residues short of the CDR3 end, and the missing part is taken from the germline J gene. Profiled with immunoSEQ multiplex PCR; TCRdb holds only in-frame clones, not every one. Altogether about 28,000 clones were found in the sample, and no singletons occur. Points from the study as a whole: CVID subjects had higher TCRbeta clonality than healthy controls, most marked in about a third. In common variable immunodeficiency, TCR beta chains reportedly carried fewer deletions and N-nucleotide insertions.

V is TRBV2 and J is TRBJ2-7; 9 bases are shared with TRBD1. The clonotype originates from a human donor with common variable immunodeficiency. Sequenced input: peripheral blood mononuclear cells. CDR3 sequence reads: CASSADRGYEQYF. The sequenced CDR3 bases are TGTGCCAGCAGTGCGGACAGGGGCTACGAG. Filled out from reference TRBV2 and TRBJ2-7, the complete variable domain reads EPEVTQTPSHQVTQMGQEVILRCVPISNHLYFYWYRQILGQKVEFLVSFYNNEISEKSEIFDDQFSVERPDGSNFTLKIRSTKLEDSAMYFCASSADRGYEQYFGPGTRLTVT.